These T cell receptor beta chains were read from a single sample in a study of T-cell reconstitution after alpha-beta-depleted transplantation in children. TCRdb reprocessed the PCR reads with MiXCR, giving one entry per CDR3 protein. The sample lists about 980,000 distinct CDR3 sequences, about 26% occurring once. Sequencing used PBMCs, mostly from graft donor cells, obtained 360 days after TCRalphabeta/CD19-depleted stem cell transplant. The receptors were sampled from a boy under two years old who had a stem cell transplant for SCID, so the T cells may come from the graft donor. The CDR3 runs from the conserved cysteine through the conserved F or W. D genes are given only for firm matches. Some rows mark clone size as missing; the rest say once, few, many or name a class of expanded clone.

CDR3 protein: CSGRPMSSYNEQFF
CDR3 DNA: TGCAGCGGGAGGCCCATGAGCTCCTACAATGAGCAGTTCTTC
V gene: TRBV29-1
clone size: .
D gene: .
J gene: TRBJ2-1

CDR3 protein: CASSLAPEAF
CDR3 DNA: TGTGCCAGCAGCTTAGCCCCGGAGGCCTTC
V gene: TRBV7-7
clone size: .
D gene: .
J gene: TRBJ2-1

CDR3 protein: CASRYGSAYEQYF
CDR3 DNA: TGTGCCAGCAGGTATGGTAGCGCCTACGAGCAGTACTTC
V gene: TRBV27
clone size: .
D gene: .
J gene: TRBJ2-7

CDR3 protein: CAWSVPGGTEAFF
CDR3 DNA: TGTGCCTGGAGTGTACCGGGGGGCACTGAAGCTTTCTTT
V gene: TRBV30
clone size: few
D gene: .
J gene: TRBJ1-1

CDR3 protein: CSASPTGGNYGYTF
CDR3 DNA: TGCAGTGCTAGCCCAACAGGGGGCAACTATGGCTACACCTTC
V gene: TRBV20-1
clone size: .
D gene: TRBD1
J gene: TRBJ1-2

CDR3 protein: CASSQDPGVFTYEQYF
CDR3 DNA: TGTGCCAGCAGCCAAGATCCGGGGGTCTTTACCTACGAGCAGTACTTC
V gene: TRBV4-2
clone size: .
D gene: .
J gene: TRBJ2-7

CDR3 protein: CSVAGTNGYTF
CDR3 DNA: TGCAGCGTTGCAGGGACGAATGGCTACACCTTC
V gene: TRBV29-1
clone size: few
D gene: .
J gene: TRBJ1-2

CDR3 protein: CASSLDGASNTEAFF
CDR3 DNA: TGTGCCAGCAGCTTAGACGGGGCTTCGAACACTGAAGCTTTCTTT
V gene: TRBV7-2
clone size: .
D gene: .
J gene: TRBJ1-1

CDR3 protein: CASSIPTLNTEAFF
CDR3 DNA: TGTGCCAGCAGCATCCCCACACTGAACACTGAAGCTTTCTTT
V gene: TRBV11-2
clone size: .
D gene: .
J gene: TRBJ1-1

CDR3 protein: CASSLRAGQLNEQYF
CDR3 DNA: TGTGCCAGCAGCTTGCGCGCCGGACAGTTGAACGAGCAGTACTTC
V gene: TRBV5-6
clone size: .
D gene: .
J gene: TRBJ2-7

CDR3 protein: CASSLAGKTQYF
CDR3 DNA: TGTGCCAGCAGTTTAGCGGGGAAGACCCAGTACTTC
V gene: TRBV28
clone size: many
D gene: .
J gene: TRBJ2-5

CDR3 protein: CASSHGNSGNTIYF
CDR3 DNA: TGTGCCAGCAGCCACGGTAACTCTGGAAACACCATATATTTT
V gene: TRBV4-2
clone size: few
D gene: .
J gene: TRBJ1-3

CDR3 protein: CASSLRGRGRGYSNQPQHF
CDR3 DNA: TGTGCCAGCAGTTTAAGGGGCAGGGGGCGCGGCTATAGCAATCAGCCCCAGCATTTT
V gene: TRBV27
clone size: few
D gene: TRBD1
J gene: TRBJ1-5

CDR3 protein: CASSWESSYEQYF
CDR3 DNA: TGCGCCAGCAGCTGGGAATCTAGCTACGAGCAGTACTTC
V gene: TRBV5-1
clone size: few
D gene: .
J gene: TRBJ2-7

CDR3 protein: CSVVGAGRVGAFF
CDR3 DNA: TGCAGCGTTGTTGGGGCAGGCCGGGTCGGAGCTTTCTTT
V gene: TRBV29-1
clone size: .
D gene: .
J gene: TRBJ1-1

CDR3 protein: CASLNDHHKNIQYF
CDR3 DNA: TGTGCCAGCCTCAACGACCACCACAAAAACATTCAGTACTTC
V gene: TRBV21-1
clone size: few
D gene: .
J gene: TRBJ2-4

CDR3 protein: CASSTSNEQFF
CDR3 DNA: TGTGCCAGCAGTACAAGCAATGAGCAGTTCTTC
V gene: TRBV12-3/TRBV12-4
clone size: few
D gene: .
J gene: TRBJ2-1

CDR3 protein: CASSVRSGYDGYTF
CDR3 DNA: TGTGCCAGCAGCGTCAGGTCAGGGTACGATGGCTACACCTTC
V gene: TRBV6-1
clone size: .
D gene: .
J gene: TRBJ1-2

CDR3 protein: CASCPGQGNTEAFF
CDR3 DNA: TGTGCCAGTTGTCCGGGACAGGGGAACACTGAAGCTTTCTTT
V gene: TRBV9
clone size: few
D gene: TRBD1
J gene: TRBJ1-1

CDR3 protein: CSVEEKGQRKTSPGNPDTQYF
CDR3 DNA: TGCAGCGTTGAAGAAAAAGGCCAACGCAAGACTAGCCCAGGGAACCCAGATACGCAGTATTTT
V gene: TRBV29-1
clone size: .
D gene: TRBD2
J gene: TRBJ2-3

CDR3 protein: CASSLTDQTF
CDR3 DNA: TGTGCCAGCAGTTTGACAGATCAAACCTTC
V gene: TRBV12-3/TRBV12-4
clone size: few
D gene: .
J gene: TRBJ1-2

CDR3 protein: CASKQGAHSYNEQFF
CDR3 DNA: TGTGCCAGCAAACAGGGGGCCCACTCCTACAATGAGCAGTTCTTC
V gene: TRBV6-2/TRBV6-3
clone size: few
D gene: TRBD1
J gene: TRBJ2-1

CDR3 protein: CASSLTGGRTYNEQFF
CDR3 DNA: TGTGCCAGCAGCCTCACGGGGGGCAGAACCTACAATGAGCAGTTCTTC
V gene: TRBV7-3
clone size: .
D gene: .
J gene: TRBJ2-1

CDR3 protein: CSVEGYRGFLGTEAFF
CDR3 DNA: TGCAGCGTTGAAGGATACAGGGGGTTTCTTGGGACAGAAGCTTTCTTT
V gene: TRBV29-1
clone size: .
D gene: TRBD1
J gene: TRBJ1-1

CDR3 protein: CASSLRPGHYEQYF
CDR3 DNA: TGTGCCAGCAGCTTGCGACCAGGGCACTACGAGCAGTACTTC
V gene: TRBV7-9
clone size: many
D gene: .
J gene: TRBJ2-7

CDR3 protein: CAAAELAKNIQYF
CDR3 DNA: TGTGCCGCGGCAGAATTAGCCAAAAACATTCAGTACTTC
V gene: TRBV6-1
clone size: .
D gene: .
J gene: TRBJ2-4

CDR3 protein: CASSFRGLRDNEQFF
CDR3 DNA: TGTGCCAGCAGTTTCAGGGGTTTAAGAGACAATGAGCAGTTCTTC
V gene: TRBV28
clone size: few
D gene: .
J gene: TRBJ2-1

CDR3 protein: CSVAGLAGVYTYNEQFF
CDR3 DNA: TGCAGCGTCGCCGGACTAGCGGGGGTGTATACCTACAATGAGCAGTTCTTC
V gene: TRBV29-1
clone size: .
D gene: TRBD2
J gene: TRBJ2-1

CDR3 protein: CASSFGTQGTQETQYF
CDR3 DNA: TGCGCCAGCAGCTTTGGAACCCAGGGGACCCAAGAGACCCAGTACTTC
V gene: TRBV5-1
clone size: few
D gene: .
J gene: TRBJ2-5

CDR3 protein: CSARPGFDQPQHF
CDR3 DNA: TGCAGTGCTAGGCCAGGATTTGATCAGCCCCAGCATTTT
V gene: TRBV20-1
clone size: .
D gene: .
J gene: TRBJ1-5

CDR3 protein: CASSLKRVRNTEAFF
CDR3 DNA: TGTGCCAGCAGTTTAAAGAGGGTAAGGAACACTGAAGCTTTCTTT
V gene: TRBV28
clone size: few
D gene: .
J gene: TRBJ1-1

CDR3 protein: CASSYNSVEETQYF
CDR3 DNA: TGTGCCAGCAGTTACAATTCGGTCGAGGAGACCCAGTACTTC
V gene: TRBV6-5
clone size: few
D gene: .
J gene: TRBJ2-5

CDR3 protein: CASSPRTGGDIGELFF
CDR3 DNA: TGTGCCAGCAGCCCTCGGACAGGGGGCGATATCGGGGAGCTGTTTTTT
V gene: TRBV9
clone size: many
D gene: TRBD1
J gene: TRBJ2-2

CDR3 protein: CASSYTIGGLSTDTQYF
CDR3 DNA: TGTGCCAGCAGTTACACTATCGGGGGCCTAAGCACAGATACGCAGTATTTT
V gene: TRBV6-5
clone size: .
D gene: .
J gene: TRBJ2-3

CDR3 protein: CASSLAQDRSSGNTIYF
CDR3 DNA: TGTGCCAGCAGCTTAGCCCAAGACCGGAGCTCTGGAAACACCATATATTTT
V gene: TRBV11-1
clone size: few
D gene: .
J gene: TRBJ1-3

CDR3 protein: CSARVGQETSPLHF
CDR3 DNA: TGCAGTGCTAGAGTCGGCCAGGAGACTTCACCCCTCCACTTT
V gene: TRBV20-1
clone size: few
D gene: .
J gene: TRBJ1-6

CDR3 protein: CASSQEGQGDVDEQFF
CDR3 DNA: TGCGCCAGCAGCCAAGAAGGGCAGGGGGATGTCGATGAGCAGTTCTTC
V gene: TRBV4-1
clone size: .
D gene: TRBD1
J gene: TRBJ2-1

CDR3 protein: CSASVPPSPRYEQYF
CDR3 DNA: TGCAGTGCTAGTGTCCCCCCCTCCCCCAGATACGAGCAGTACTTC
V gene: TRBV20-1
clone size: few
D gene: .
J gene: TRBJ2-7

CDR3 protein: CASSYRGAPYNEQFF
CDR3 DNA: TGTGCCAGCAGTTACAGGGGCGCCCCCTACAATGAGCAGTTCTTC
V gene: TRBV6-5
clone size: few
D gene: .
J gene: TRBJ2-1

CDR3 protein: CATSIKTNTGELFF
CDR3 DNA: TGTGCCACCAGCATTAAGACGAACACCGGGGAGCTGTTTTTT
V gene: TRBV15
clone size: .
D gene: .
J gene: TRBJ2-2

CDR3 protein: CASSLVQGPFGGAGNEQFF
CDR3 DNA: TGTGCCAGCAGCTTAGTACAGGGCCCCTTCGGTGGGGCGGGGAATGAGCAGTTCTTC
V gene: TRBV11-2
clone size: few
D gene: .
J gene: TRBJ2-1

CDR3 protein: CATSPGGGAGSLYEQYF
CDR3 DNA: TGTGCCACCTCCCCGGGCGGGGGGGCCGGTTCCCTCTACGAGCAGTACTTC
V gene: TRBV10-3
clone size: .
D gene: TRBD2
J gene: TRBJ2-7

CDR3 protein: CASSLEASGGPGDTQYF
CDR3 DNA: TGTGCCAGCAGCTTAGAGGCTAGCGGGGGGCCGGGGGATACGCAGTATTTT
V gene: TRBV11-2
clone size: few
D gene: TRBD2
J gene: TRBJ2-3

CDR3 protein: CASSFYRTTNTEAFF
CDR3 DNA: TGTGCCAGCAGCTTTTACAGAACCACGAACACTGAAGCTTTCTTT
V gene: TRBV7-9
clone size: .
D gene: .
J gene: TRBJ1-1

CDR3 protein: CASSPGDRMGEQYF
CDR3 DNA: TGTGCCAGCTCACCGGGGGACAGAATGGGCGAGCAGTACTTC
V gene: TRBV18
clone size: few
D gene: TRBD1
J gene: TRBJ2-7

CDR3 protein: CASSNPDRLSAIQETQYF
CDR3 DNA: TGTGCCAGCAGCAACCCGGACAGGCTTTCCGCGATCCAAGAGACCCAGTACTTC
V gene: TRBV11-1
clone size: few
D gene: TRBD1
J gene: TRBJ2-5

CDR3 protein: CASSPRQGGRLAGIQETQYF
CDR3 DNA: TGTGCCAGCAGTCCCCGACAGGGGGGAAGACTAGCGGGGATTCAAGAGACCCAGTACTTC
V gene: TRBV27
clone size: .
D gene: TRBD2
J gene: TRBJ2-5

CDR3 protein: CSVEDETASPSF
CDR3 DNA: TGCAGCGTTGAAGATGAGACAGCCTCACCGTCCTTC
V gene: TRBV29-1
clone size: .
D gene: .
J gene: TRBJ2-7

CDR3 protein: CSARGMESEAFF
CDR3 DNA: TGCAGTGCTAGGGGGATGGAGTCTGAAGCTTTCTTT
V gene: TRBV20-1
clone size: .
D gene: .
J gene: TRBJ1-1

CDR3 protein: CASRWRQGNRYEQYF
CDR3 DNA: TGTGCAAGTCGCTGGAGACAGGGGAATAGGTACGAGCAGTACTTC
V gene: TRBV12-2
clone size: .
D gene: .
J gene: TRBJ2-7

CDR3 protein: CASSQDRSGTRMHEQFF
CDR3 DNA: TGTGCCAGCAGCCAAGATAGGTCCGGGACTAGAATGCATGAGCAGTTCTTC
V gene: TRBV4-2
clone size: .
D gene: TRBD2
J gene: TRBJ2-1

CDR3 protein: CASSVGGESYWNEQFF
CDR3 DNA: TGTGCCAGCAGCGTAGGAGGGGAATCCTACTGGAATGAGCAGTTCTTC
V gene: TRBV9
clone size: few
D gene: .
J gene: TRBJ2-1

CDR3 protein: CASEHYTDTQYF
CDR3 DNA: TGTGCCAGCGAACACTACACAGATACGCAGTATTTT
V gene: TRBV11-2
clone size: .
D gene: .
J gene: TRBJ2-3

CDR3 protein: CASSQPDRENTEAFF
CDR3 DNA: TGCGCCAGCAGCCAGCCCGACAGGGAGAACACTGAAGCTTTCTTT
V gene: TRBV4-3
clone size: few
D gene: TRBD1
J gene: TRBJ1-1

CDR3 protein: CSARGVLGPSSYNEQFF
CDR3 DNA: TGCAGTGCTAGGGGGGTTTTGGGACCGAGCTCCTACAATGAGCAGTTCTTC
V gene: TRBV20-1
clone size: few
D gene: .
J gene: TRBJ2-1

CDR3 protein: CASSYTSGTDYGYTF
CDR3 DNA: TGTGCCAGCAGCTATACCTCCGGGACGGACTATGGCTACACCTTC
V gene: TRBV6-2/TRBV6-3
clone size: .
D gene: .
J gene: TRBJ1-2

CDR3 protein: CASSQVLTSGQETQYF
CDR3 DNA: TGCGCCAGCAGCCAAGTCCTGACTAGCGGACAAGAGACCCAGTACTTC
V gene: TRBV4-3
clone size: many
D gene: TRBD2
J gene: TRBJ2-5

CDR3 protein: CSARAPFGQPQHF
CDR3 DNA: TGCAGTGCTAGAGCCCCGTTCGGTCAGCCCCAGCATTTT
V gene: TRBV20-1
clone size: .
D gene: .
J gene: TRBJ1-5

CDR3 protein: CASSQRVGSYEQYF
CDR3 DNA: TGTGCCAGCAGTCAAAGGGTCGGCTCCTACGAGCAGTACTTC
V gene: TRBV11-2
clone size: .
D gene: .
J gene: TRBJ2-7

CDR3 protein: CSVEDRSGGQWGEQFF
CDR3 DNA: TGCAGCGTTGAAGATCGAAGCGGGGGGCAGTGGGGAGAGCAGTTCTTC
V gene: TRBV29-1
clone size: .
D gene: TRBD2
J gene: TRBJ2-1